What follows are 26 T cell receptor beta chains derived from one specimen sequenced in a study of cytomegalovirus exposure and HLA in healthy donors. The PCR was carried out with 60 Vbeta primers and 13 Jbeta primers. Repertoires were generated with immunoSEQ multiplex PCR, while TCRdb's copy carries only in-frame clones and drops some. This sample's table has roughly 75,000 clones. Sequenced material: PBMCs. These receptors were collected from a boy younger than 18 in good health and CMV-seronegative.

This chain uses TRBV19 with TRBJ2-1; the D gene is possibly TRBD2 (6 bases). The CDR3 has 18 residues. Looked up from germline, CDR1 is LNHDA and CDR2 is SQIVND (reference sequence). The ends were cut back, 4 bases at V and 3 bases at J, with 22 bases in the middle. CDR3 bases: TGTGCCAGTAGTACCCCCCGGGGGAAGGGTGAATACTACAATGAGCAGTTCTTC. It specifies CASSTPRGKGEYYNEQFF.

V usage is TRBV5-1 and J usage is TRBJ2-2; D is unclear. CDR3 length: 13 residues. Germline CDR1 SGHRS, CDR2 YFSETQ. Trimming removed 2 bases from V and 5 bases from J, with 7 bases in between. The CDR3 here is CASSLEATGELFF. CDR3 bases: TGCGCCAGCAGCTTAGAGGCGACCGGGGAGCTGTTTTTT.

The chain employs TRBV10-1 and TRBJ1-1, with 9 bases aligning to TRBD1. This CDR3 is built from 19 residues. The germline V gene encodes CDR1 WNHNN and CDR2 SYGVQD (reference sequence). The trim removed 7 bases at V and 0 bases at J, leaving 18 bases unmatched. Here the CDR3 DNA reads TGCGCCAGCAACGCCGGGACAGGGACCCGTTTTGGGATGAACACTGAAGCTTTCTTT. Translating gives CASNAGTGTRFGMNTEAFF.

In nucleotides, the CDR3 is TGTGCCAGCAGGGCCTCGCCTACGGGAACCTACGAGCAGTACTTC. Amino acids: CASRASPTGTYEQYF. This chain connects TRBV6-6 to TRBJ2-7; a weak D match, TRBD2 (5 bases). This CDR3 region has 15 residues. Per germline, CDR1 MNHNY and CDR2 SVGAGI (reference sequence). Trimming took off 6 bases at V and 2 bases at J, with 17 bases between the two ends.

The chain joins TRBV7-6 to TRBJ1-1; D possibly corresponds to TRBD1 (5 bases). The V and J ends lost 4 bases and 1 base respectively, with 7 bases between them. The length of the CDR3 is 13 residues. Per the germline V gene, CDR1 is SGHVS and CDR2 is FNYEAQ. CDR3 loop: CASSSTENTEAFF. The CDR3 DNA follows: TGTGCCAGCAGCTCGACAGAGAACACTGAAGCTTTCTTT.

For the CDR3, the DNA is TGCGCCAGCAGCCAAGATTGGGGAGTGGACTATGGCTACACCTTC. Residues: CASSQDWGVDYGYTF. This rearrangement joins TRBV4-3 to TRBJ1-2; D is unresolved. Germline CDR1 reads LGHNA; CDR2 reads YSLEER. The CDR3 is 15 amino acids. With 0 bases removed from V and 3 bases from J, the gap between germline ends came to 11 bases.

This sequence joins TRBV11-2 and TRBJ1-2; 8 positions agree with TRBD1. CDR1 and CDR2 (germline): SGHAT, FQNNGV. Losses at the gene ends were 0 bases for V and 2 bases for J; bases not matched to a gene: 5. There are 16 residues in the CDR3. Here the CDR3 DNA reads TGTGCCAGCAGCTTAGAGGATCGGGACAGGAACTATGGCTACACCTTC. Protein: CASSLEDRDRNYGYTF. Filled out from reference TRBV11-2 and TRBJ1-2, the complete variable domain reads EAGVAQSPRYKIIEKRQSVAFWCNPISGHATLYWYQQILGQGPKLLIQFQNNGVVDDSQLPKDRFSAERLKGVDSTLKIQPAKLEDSAVYLCASSLEDRDRNYGYTFGSGTRLTVV.

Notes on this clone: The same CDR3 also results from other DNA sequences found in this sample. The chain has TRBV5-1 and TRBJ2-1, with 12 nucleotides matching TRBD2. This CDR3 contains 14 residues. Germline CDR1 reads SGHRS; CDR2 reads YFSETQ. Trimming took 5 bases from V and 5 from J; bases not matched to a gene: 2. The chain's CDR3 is CASSSSGGDNEQFF. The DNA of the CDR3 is TGCGCCAGCAGTTCTAGCGGGGGGGACAATGAGCAGTTCTTC. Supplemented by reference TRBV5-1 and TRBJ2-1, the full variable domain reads KAGVTQTPRYLIKTRGQQVTLSCSPISGHRSVSWYQQTPGQGLQFLFEYFSETQRNKGNFPGRFSGRQFSNSRSEMNVSTLELGDSALYLCASSSSGGDNEQFFGPGTRLTVL.

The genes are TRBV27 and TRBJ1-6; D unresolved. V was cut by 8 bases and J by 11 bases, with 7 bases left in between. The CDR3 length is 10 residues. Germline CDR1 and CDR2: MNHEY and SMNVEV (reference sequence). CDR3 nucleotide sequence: TGTGCCAGCGGGCGTACACCCCTCCACTTT. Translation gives CASGRTPLHF.

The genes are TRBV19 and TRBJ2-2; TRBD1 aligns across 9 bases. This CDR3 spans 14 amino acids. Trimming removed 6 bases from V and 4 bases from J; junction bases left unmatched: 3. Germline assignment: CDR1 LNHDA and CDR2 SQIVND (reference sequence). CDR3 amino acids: CASRATGGTGELFF. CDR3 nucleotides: TGTGCCAGTAGAGCGACAGGGGGCACCGGGGAGCTGTTTTTT.

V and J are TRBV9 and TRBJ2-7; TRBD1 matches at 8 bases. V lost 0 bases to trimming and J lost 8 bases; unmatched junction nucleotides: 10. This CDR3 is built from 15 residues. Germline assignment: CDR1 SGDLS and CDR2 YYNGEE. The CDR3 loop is CASSVGIQGAEKQYF. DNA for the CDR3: TGTGCCAGCAGCGTAGGTATTCAGGGGGCTGAGAAGCAGTACTTC.

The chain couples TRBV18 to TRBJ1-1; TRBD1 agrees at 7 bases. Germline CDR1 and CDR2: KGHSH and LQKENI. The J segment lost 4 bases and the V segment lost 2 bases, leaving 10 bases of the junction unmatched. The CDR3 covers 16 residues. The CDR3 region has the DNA TGTGCCAGCTCACCAAGCGCCGGGGCAGGGGGCACTGAAGCTTTCTTT. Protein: CASSPSAGAGGTEAFF.

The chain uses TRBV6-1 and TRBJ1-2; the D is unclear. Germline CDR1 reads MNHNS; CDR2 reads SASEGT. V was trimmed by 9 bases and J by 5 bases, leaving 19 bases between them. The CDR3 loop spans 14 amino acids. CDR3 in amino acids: CASVLVSKRYGYTF. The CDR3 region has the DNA TGTGCCAGTGTACTGGTCAGCAAGCGATATGGCTACACCTTC.

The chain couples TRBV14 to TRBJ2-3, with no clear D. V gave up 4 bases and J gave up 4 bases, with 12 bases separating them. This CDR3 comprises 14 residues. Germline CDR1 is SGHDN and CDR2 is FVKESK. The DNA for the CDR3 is TGTGCCAGCAGCCCCAGGATTTTTGCAGATACGCAGTATTTT. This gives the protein CASSPRIFADTQYF.

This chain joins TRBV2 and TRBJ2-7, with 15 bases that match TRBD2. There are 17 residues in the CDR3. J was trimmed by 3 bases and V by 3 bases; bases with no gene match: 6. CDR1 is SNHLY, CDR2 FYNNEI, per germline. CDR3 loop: CASSDWTSGRVSYEQYF. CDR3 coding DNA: TGTGCCAGCAGTGACTGGACTAGCGGGAGGGTTAGCTACGAGCAGTACTTC.

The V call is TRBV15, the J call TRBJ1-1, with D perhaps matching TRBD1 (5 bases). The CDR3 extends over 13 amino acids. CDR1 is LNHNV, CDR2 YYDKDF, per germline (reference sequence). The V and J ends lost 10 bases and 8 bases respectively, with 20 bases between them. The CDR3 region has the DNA TGTGCCAGCCTCCCTTCTTACGGGGGGGAAGCTTTCTTT. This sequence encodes CASLPSYGGEAFF.

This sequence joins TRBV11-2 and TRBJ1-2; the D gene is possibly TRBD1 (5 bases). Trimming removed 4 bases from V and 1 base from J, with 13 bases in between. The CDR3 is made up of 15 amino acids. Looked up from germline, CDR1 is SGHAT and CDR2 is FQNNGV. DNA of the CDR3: TGTGCCAGCAGCTCGTATGGGGGGGATAACTATGGCTACACCTTC. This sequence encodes CASSSYGGDNYGYTF.

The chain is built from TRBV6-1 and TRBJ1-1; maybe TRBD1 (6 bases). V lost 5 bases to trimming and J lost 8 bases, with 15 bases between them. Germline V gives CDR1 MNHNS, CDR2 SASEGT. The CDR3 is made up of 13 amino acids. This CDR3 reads CASSPRSGDEAFF. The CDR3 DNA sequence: TGTGCCAGCAGTCCCAGATCAGGGGACGAAGCTTTCTTT.

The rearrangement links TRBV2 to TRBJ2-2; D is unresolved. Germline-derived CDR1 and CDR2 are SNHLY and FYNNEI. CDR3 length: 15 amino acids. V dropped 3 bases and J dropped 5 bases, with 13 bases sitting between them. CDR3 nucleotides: TGTGCCAGCAGTGAGGGCCCCGGAAGGACCGGGGAGCTGTTTTTT. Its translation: CASSEGPGRTGELFF. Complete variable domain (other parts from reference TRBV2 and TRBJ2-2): EPEVTQTPSHQVTQMGQEVILRCVPISNHLYFYWYRQILGQKVEFLVSFYNNEISEKSEIFDDQFSVERPDGSNFTLKIRSTKLEDSAMYFCASSEGPGRTGELFFGEGSRLTVL.

CDR3 protein: CASSVAGGRTTGELFF. In nucleotides, the CDR3 is TGTGCCAGCAGCGTAGCTGGCGGGAGGACCACCGGGGAGCTGTTTTTT. The rearrangement links TRBV9 to TRBJ2-2; 8 nucleotides match TRBD2. CDR3 length equals 16 residues. J lost 4 bases, V lost 0 bases, and 5 bases had no gene match. The germline CDR1 and CDR2 sequences are SGDLS and YYNGEE.

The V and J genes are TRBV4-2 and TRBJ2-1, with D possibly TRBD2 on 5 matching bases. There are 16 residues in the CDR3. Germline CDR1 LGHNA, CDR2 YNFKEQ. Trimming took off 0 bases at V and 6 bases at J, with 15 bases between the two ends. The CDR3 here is CASSQDPEGSVNEQFF. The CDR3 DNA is TGTGCCAGCAGCCAAGATCCTGAGGGTTCTGTCAATGAGCAGTTCTTC.

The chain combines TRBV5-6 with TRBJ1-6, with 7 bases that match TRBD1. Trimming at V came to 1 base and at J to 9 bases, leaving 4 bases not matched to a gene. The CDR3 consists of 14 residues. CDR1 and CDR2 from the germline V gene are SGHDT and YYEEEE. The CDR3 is CASSLTGVASPLHF. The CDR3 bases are TGTGCCAGCAGCTTGACAGGGGTGGCTTCACCCCTCCACTTT.

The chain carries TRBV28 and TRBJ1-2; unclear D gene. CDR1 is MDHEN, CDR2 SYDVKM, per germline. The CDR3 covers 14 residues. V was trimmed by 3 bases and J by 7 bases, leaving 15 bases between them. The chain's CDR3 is CASSFAYGGSGYTF. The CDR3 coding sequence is TGTGCCAGCAGTTTCGCCTATGGAGGGAGTGGCTACACCTTC.

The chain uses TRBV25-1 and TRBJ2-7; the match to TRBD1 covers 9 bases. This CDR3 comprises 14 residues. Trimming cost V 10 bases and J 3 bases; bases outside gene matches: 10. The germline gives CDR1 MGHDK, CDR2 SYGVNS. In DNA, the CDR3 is TGTGCCACCGCGGACAGGGGCGTCGTCTACGAGCAGTACTTC. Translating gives CATADRGVVYEQYF.

CDR3 bases: TGTGCCAGCAGCCTTGGAAACAGCGGGATGGGGAATGAGCAGTTCTTC. Protein: CASSLGNSGMGNEQFF. The rearrangement joins TRBV5-6 to TRBJ2-1; 7 bases map to TRBD2. Germline CDR1 SGHDT, CDR2 YYEEEE. The V and J ends lost 4 bases and 7 bases, in that order; junction bases with no gene match: 14. The length of the CDR3 is 16 residues.

CDR3 in amino acids: CASSVLEQETQYF. The CDR3, as DNA: TGTGCCAGCAGTGTCCTAGAGCAAGAGACCCAGTACTTC. The rearrangement links TRBV2 to TRBJ2-5; D gene ambiguous. CDR1 is SNHLY, CDR2 FYNNEI, per germline. The V end lost 4 bases, the J end lost 2 bases, and 8 bases lay between the germline ends. The CDR3 consists of 13 residues.